The clone carrying this T cell receptor beta chain was picked up many times. CDR3 length equals 15 residues. Looked up from germline, CDR1 is SGHTA and CDR2 is FQGNSA. V lost 5 bases and J 3 bases, leaving 14 bases between the germline ends. TCRdb re-called the 5' RACE reads through MiXCR, storing one row per CDR3 protein. The sample includes tens of thousands of distinct CDR3 sequences, approximately 5.4% of them seen just once. This specimen comes from a study of T cells of healthy individuals. The chain recombines TRBV7-2 with TRBJ1-5, with a weak D call TRBD1 (6 bases). This receptor was obtained from a female donor in good health. CDR3 bases: TGTGCCAGCAGCGCATCAGGGGTAACCAATCAGCCCCAGCATTTT. Its protein is CASSASGVTNQPQHF.